The 2 T cell receptor beta chains given below trace back to one sample, sequenced in a study of control samples from healthy donors and cancer patients. Measured with immunoSEQ multiplex PCR; TCRdb has only the in-frame clones, and not every one. The data show 100,000 to 150,000 clones, roughly 92% seen once. The material sequenced was blood. These receptors all come from a young man in good health.

The chain links TRBV5-1 to TRBJ2-5, with D uncertain. Between the trimmed V and J ends, which lost 4 bases and 7 bases, there was a span of 14 bases. Germline CDR1 reads SGHRS; CDR2 reads YFSETQ. CDR3 length: 13 amino acids. The CDR3 DNA follows: TGCGCCAGCAGCCCAGTGGGCTCCGGGACCCAGTACTTC. Its protein product is CASSPVGSGTQYF. Drawing the rest from reference TRBV5-1 and TRBJ2-5, the complete variable domain is KAGVTQTPRYLIKTRGQQVTLSCSPISGHRSVSWYQQTPGQGLQFLFEYFSETQRNKGNFPGRFSGRQFSNSRSEMNVSTLELGDSALYLCASSPVGSGTQYFGPGTRLLVL.

CDR3 protein: CASSTGGENSPLHF. The DNA of the CDR3 is TGTGCCAGTAGTACGGGGGGCGAGAATTCACCCCTCCACTTT. J is TRBJ1-6 and V is TRBV19; a possible D gene is TRBD1 (6 bases). The CDR3 spans 14 residues. V was shortened by 4 bases and J by 7 bases, with 11 bases between the two germline ends. Germline CDR1 is LNHDA and CDR2 is SQIVND (reference sequence).